Here is one TCR beta chain with its context. This CDR3 is 13 amino acids long. Between the trimmed V and J ends, which lost 3 bases and 4 bases, there was a span of 5 bases. From germline, CDR1 is SGHRS and CDR2 YFSETQ. This sample was included in a study of shared clonotypes between healthy human individuals. Produced via immunoSEQ multiplex PCR; TCRdb's table is partial and in-frame only. The sample gives roughly 2.5 million clones, more than 80% of which show up once; roughly 0.15% is in the top ten. V is TRBV5-1 and J is TRBJ2-6; D not certain. The TCR was taken from a young man in good health. The sequencing input was naive CD4+ T cells sorted from blood. Specified subset: CD45RA+ positively selected. The CDR3 sequence: CASSSTGANVLTF. The CDR3, as DNA: TGCGCCAGCAGCTCGACGGGGGCCAACGTCCTGACTTTC.